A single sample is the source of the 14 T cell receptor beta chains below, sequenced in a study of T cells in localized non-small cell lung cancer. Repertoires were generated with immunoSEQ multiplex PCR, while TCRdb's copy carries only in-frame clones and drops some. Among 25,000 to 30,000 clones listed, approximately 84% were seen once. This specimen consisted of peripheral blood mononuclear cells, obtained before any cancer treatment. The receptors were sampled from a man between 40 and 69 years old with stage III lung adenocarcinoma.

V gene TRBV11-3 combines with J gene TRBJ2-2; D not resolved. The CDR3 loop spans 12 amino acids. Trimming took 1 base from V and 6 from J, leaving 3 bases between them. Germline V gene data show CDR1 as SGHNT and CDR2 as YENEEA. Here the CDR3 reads CASSLVAGELFF. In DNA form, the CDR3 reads TGTGCCAGCAGCTTAGTGGCCGGGGAGCTGTTTTTT.

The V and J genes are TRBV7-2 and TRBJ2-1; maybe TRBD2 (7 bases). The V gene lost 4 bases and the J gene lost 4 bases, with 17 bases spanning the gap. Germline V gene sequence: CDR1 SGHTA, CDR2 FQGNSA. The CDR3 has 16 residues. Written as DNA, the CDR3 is TGTGCCAGCAGCTATAGGGGGGGAAGAATTTACAATGAGCAGTTCTTC. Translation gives CASSYRGGRIYNEQFF.

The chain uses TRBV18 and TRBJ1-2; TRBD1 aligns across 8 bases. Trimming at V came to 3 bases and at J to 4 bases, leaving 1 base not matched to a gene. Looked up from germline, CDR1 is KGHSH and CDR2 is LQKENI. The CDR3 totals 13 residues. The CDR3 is CASSPGQGYGYTF. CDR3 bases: TGTGCCAGCTCACCTGGACAGGGCTATGGCTACACCTTC.

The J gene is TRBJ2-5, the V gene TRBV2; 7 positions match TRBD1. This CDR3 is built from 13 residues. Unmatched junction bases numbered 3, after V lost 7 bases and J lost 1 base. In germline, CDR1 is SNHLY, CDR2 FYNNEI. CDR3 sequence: CASKGAFQETQYF. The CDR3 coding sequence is TGTGCCAGCAAGGGGGCGTTCCAAGAGACCCAGTACTTC. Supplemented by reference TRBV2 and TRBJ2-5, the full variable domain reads EPEVTQTPSHQVTQMGQEVILRCVPISNHLYFYWYRQILGQKVEFLVSFYNNEISEKSEIFDDQFSVERPDGSNFTLKIRSTKLEDSAMYFCASKGAFQETQYFGPGTRLLVL.

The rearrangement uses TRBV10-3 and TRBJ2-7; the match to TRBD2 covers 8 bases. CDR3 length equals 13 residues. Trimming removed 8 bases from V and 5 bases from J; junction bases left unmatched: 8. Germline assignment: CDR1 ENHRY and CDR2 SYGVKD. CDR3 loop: CAIAEREINEQYF. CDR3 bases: TGTGCCATCGCGGAGCGGGAGATAAACGAGCAGTACTTC.

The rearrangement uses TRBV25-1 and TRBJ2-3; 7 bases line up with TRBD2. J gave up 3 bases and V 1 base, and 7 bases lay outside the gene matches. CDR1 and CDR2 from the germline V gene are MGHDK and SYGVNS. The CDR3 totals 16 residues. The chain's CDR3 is CASSELRSGVTDTQYF. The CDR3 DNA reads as TGTGCCAGCAGTGAATTGAGAAGCGGGGTAACAGATACGCAGTATTTT.

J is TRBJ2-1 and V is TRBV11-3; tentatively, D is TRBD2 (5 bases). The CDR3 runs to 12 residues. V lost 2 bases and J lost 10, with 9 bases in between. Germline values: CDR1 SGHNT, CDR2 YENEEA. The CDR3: CASSLLGGEQFF. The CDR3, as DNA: TGTGCCAGCAGCTTATTAGGAGGAGAGCAGTTCTTC.

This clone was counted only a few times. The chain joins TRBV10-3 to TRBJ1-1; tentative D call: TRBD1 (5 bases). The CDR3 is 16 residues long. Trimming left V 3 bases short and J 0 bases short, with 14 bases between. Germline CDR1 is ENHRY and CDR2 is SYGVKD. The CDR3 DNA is TGTGCCATCAGTGATCCGGGACGGCTTTTGAACACTGAAGCTTTCTTT. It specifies CAISDPGRLLNTEAFF.

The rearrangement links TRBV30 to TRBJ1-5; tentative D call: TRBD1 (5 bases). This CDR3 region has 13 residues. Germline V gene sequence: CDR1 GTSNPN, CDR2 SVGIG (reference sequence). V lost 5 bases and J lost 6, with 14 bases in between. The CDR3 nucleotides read TGTGCCTGGTCCGGGACGACCACTCAGCCCCAGCATTTT. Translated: CAWSGTTTQPQHF.

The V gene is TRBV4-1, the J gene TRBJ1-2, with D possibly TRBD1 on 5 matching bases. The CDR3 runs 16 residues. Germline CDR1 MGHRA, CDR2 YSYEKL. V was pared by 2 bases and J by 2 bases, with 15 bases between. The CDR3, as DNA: TGCGCCAGCAGCCAACCTACGGCCGGGGGAAACTATGGCTACACCTTC. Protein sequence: CASSQPTAGGNYGYTF.

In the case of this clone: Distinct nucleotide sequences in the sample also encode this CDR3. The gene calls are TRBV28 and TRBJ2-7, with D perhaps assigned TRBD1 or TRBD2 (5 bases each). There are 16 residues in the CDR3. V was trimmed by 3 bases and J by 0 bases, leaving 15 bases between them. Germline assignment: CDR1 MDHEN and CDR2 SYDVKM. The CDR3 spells CASSLGRGPISYEQYF. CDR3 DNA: TGTGCCAGCAGTTTGGGTCGGGGACCGATCTCCTACGAGCAGTACTTC.

CDR3 in amino acids: CASTQLVRAFF. CDR3 DNA: TGTGCCAGCACCCAATTAGTTCGAGCTTTCTTT. The chain links TRBV7-2 to TRBJ1-1; D remains unclear. The CDR3 is 11 amino acids. Germline V lookup: CDR1 SGHTA, CDR2 FQGNSA. V lost 7 bases, J lost 10 bases, and 13 bases lay in between.

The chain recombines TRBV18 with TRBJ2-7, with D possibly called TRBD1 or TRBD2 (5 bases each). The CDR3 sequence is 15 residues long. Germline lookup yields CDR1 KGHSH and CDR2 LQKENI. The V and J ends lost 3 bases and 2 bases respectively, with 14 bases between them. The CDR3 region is CASSPIRDGAYEQYF. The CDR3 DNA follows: TGTGCCAGCTCACCCATAAGGGACGGAGCCTACGAGCAGTACTTC.

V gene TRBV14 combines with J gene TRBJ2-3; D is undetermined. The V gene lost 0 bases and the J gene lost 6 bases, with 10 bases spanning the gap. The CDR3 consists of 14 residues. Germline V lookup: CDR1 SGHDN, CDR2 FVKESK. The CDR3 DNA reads TGTGCCAGCAGCCAAGAATGGAGAGGCGATACGCAGTATTTT. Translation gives CASSQEWRGDTQYF.